These 9 T cell receptor beta chains were sequenced from one sample in a study of cytomegalovirus exposure and HLA in healthy donors. A multiplex PCR was run with 60 Vbeta primers and 13 Jbeta primers. The table came from immunoSEQ multiplex PCR; TCRdb's copy has only in-frame clones and leaves some out. The sample shows more than 95,000 clones, 75% to 90% of them seen only once. Source material: PBMCs. These receptors came from a young man in good health and CMV-seropositive.

The chain recombines TRBV7-9 with TRBJ1-5, with D perhaps TRBD1 (5 bases). Trimming removed 10 bases at V and 6 bases at J, with 10 bases between. In germline, CDR1 is SEHNR, CDR2 FQNEAQ (reference sequence). This CDR3 is 11 amino acids long. In DNA, the CDR3 is TGTGCCACGGGGGGGAGTCAGCCCCAGCATTTT. It specifies CATGGSQPQHF.

The rearrangement uses TRBV30 and TRBJ1-6, with D unclear. The CDR3 is 15 residues long. V was cut by 3 bases and J by 12 bases, with 21 bases left in between. The germline V gene has CDR1 GTSNPN and CDR2 SVGIG (reference sequence). CDR3 loop: CAWRPLEYWGGPLHF. In DNA, the CDR3 is TGTGCCTGGAGGCCCCTCGAGTATTGGGGAGGACCCCTCCACTTT.

CDR3 DNA sequence: TGTGCCATCAGTGAGTCTGACAGCGGGGTACGAACCGGGGAGCTGTTTTTT. Protein product: CAISESDSGVRTGELFF. V and J are TRBV10-3 and TRBJ2-2; TRBD2 aligns across 7 bases. J gave up 5 bases and V 0 bases, and 9 bases lay outside the gene matches. Germline CDR1 reads ENHRY; CDR2 reads SYGVKD. CDR3 length: 17 residues.

The chain links TRBV5-1 to TRBJ2-3; the match to TRBD2 covers 8 bases. Germline loops: CDR1 SGHRS, CDR2 YFSETQ. The trim removed 4 bases at V and 2 bases at J, leaving 6 bases unmatched. The CDR3 contains 15 residues. The CDR3 spells CASSDSGVATDTQYF. Here the CDR3 DNA reads TGCGCCAGCAGCGATAGCGGGGTCGCCACAGATACGCAGTATTTT.

This chain links TRBV18 with TRBJ2-5; no reliable D call. TRBJ2-7 explains the end of the DNA better; the J call may be wrong. The germline CDR1 and CDR2 sequences are KGHSH and LQKENI. The CDR3 covers 14 residues. The CDR3 spells CASSPVDTSYEQYF. The CDR3 coding sequence is TGTGCCAGCTCACCAGTCGACACCTCCTACGAGCAGTACTTC.

This clone was picked up one time. The V and J genes are TRBV2 and TRBJ2-5; TRBD1 matches 9 bases. V was pared by 5 bases and J by 7 bases, with 11 bases of the junction left unmatched. CDR1 and CDR2 (germline): SNHLY, FYNNEI. The CDR3 is 15 residues long. CDR3: CASSRQGGQERTQYF. CDR3 coding DNA: TGTGCCAGCAGTAGACAGGGGGGACAAGAGCGGACCCAGTACTTC. Full variable domain (rest looked up from reference TRBV2 and TRBJ2-5): EPEVTQTPSHQVTQMGQEVILRCVPISNHLYFYWYRQILGQKVEFLVSFYNNEISEKSEIFDDQFSVERPDGSNFTLKIRSTKLEDSAMYFCASSRQGGQERTQYFGPGTRLLVL.

The V call is TRBV7-9, the J call TRBJ2-7; D unresolved. The germline gives CDR1 SEHNR, CDR2 FQNEAQ (reference sequence). The CDR3 consists of 12 residues. Trimming shortened V by 5 bases and J by 6 bases, and 11 bases separated the two germline ends. The DNA of the CDR3 is TGTGCCAGCAGCCCCAACCCGGGCGAGCAGTACTTC. Amino acids: CASSPNPGEQYF.

This clone was found a few times. The chain employs TRBV10-3 and TRBJ2-3; 7 bases fit TRBD2. The CDR3 runs to 15 residues. The germline gives CDR1 ENHRY, CDR2 SYGVKD. Unmatched junction bases numbered 4, after V lost 4 bases and J lost 0 bases. The CDR3 reads CAISGGGSSTDTQYF. The DNA for the CDR3 is TGTGCCATCAGTGGGGGGGGGAGTAGCACAGATACGCAGTATTTT.

As regards this clone: The sample has other DNA sequences that encode this CDR3 too. The CDR3 DNA is TGCGCCAGCAGAAAGACAGGGGGTAGGGAGACCCAGTACTTC. This gives the protein CASRKTGGRETQYF. The rearrangement links TRBV5-1 to TRBJ2-5, with 9 bases lining up with TRBD1. This CDR3 is built from 14 residues. The V gene's germline CDR1 is SGHRS and CDR2 YFSETQ. V lost 5 bases to trimming and J lost 5 bases; unmatched junction nucleotides: 7.